Each of the 32 T cell receptor beta chains below was sequenced from the same sample in a study of somatic mutations in cytotoxic T cells in rheumatoid arthritis. Produced via immunoSEQ multiplex PCR; TCRdb's table is partial and in-frame only. The table records 20,000 or so clones, almost 85% of them present only once. Sequenced material: CD8+ T cells sorted from blood. The receptors were sampled from a woman between 45 and 60 years old in good health.

The CDR3 DNA sequence: TGTGCCAGCAGCTTAGCGGGCAGGGGAGGCGAGCAGTACTTC. It translates to CASSLAGRGGEQYF. The V and J genes are TRBV11-2 and TRBJ2-5; D possibly uses TRBD1 or TRBD2 (6 bases each). The closer fit of TRBJ2-7 to the DNA end suggests the J call may be wrong. CDR3 length equals 14 residues. The germline V gene encodes CDR1 SGHAT and CDR2 FQNNGV.

The rearrangement links TRBV19 to TRBJ2-7; 7 bases are a match to TRBD1. Germline trimming cut 5 bases from V and 4 bases from J; bases unmatched to any gene: 14. CDR3 length: 16 residues. Germline CDR1 LNHDA, CDR2 SQIVND (reference sequence). Written as DNA, the CDR3 is TGTGCCAGTAGTCCATCCCGACAGGGAATGATTTACGAGCAGTACTTC. The encoded protein is CASSPSRQGMIYEQYF.

The chain employs TRBV13 and TRBJ2-6; the match to TRBD1 covers 10 bases. CDR1 is PRHDT and CDR2 is FYEKMQ in the germline V gene (reference sequence). The CDR3 loop spans 18 amino acids. V was clipped by 4 bases and J by 4 bases; unmatched bases: 10. The CDR3 DNA reads as TGTGCCAGCAGCTCGCTACTTGACAGGGGGCCGGGGGCCAACGTCCTGACTTTC. It yields the protein CASSSLLDRGPGANVLTF.

This chain joins TRBV5-4 and TRBJ2-3; TRBD2 matches 7 bases. The CDR3 consists of 15 residues. Germline V CDR1 and CDR2: SGHNT, YYREEE (reference sequence). V shed 4 bases, J shed 4 bases, and the junction held 9 bases outside the gene matches. CDR3 amino acids: CASSGEAAGADTQYF. The CDR3 nucleotides read TGTGCCAGCAGCGGGGAGGCGGCGGGGGCAGATACGCAGTATTTT.

This clone appeared a few times. The genes are TRBV6-5 and TRBJ2-3, with D perhaps matching TRBD2 (5 bases). This CDR3 has 14 residues. Germline V gene data show CDR1 as MNHEY and CDR2 as SVGAGI. Trimming cost V 3 bases and J 4 bases, with 11 bases left between them. CDR3 DNA sequence: TGTGCCAGCAGTTATCGGGGTGGCCCAGATACGCAGTATTTT. Protein: CASSYRGGPDTQYF.

This rearrangement joins TRBV10-2 to TRBJ1-1; D may be TRBD1 (5 bases). This CDR3 is built from 14 residues. Trimming took 4 bases from V and 0 from J, leaving 9 bases between them. Germline V gene lookup returns CDR1 WSHSY and CDR2 SAAADI. CDR3 DNA: TGCGCCAGCAGTGGGGAGGGGATGAACACTGAAGCTTTCTTT. Protein sequence: CASSGEGMNTEAFF.

The rearrangement joins TRBV7-9 to TRBJ2-7; the D gene is possibly TRBD2 (7 bases). Trimming shortened V by 5 bases and J by 3 bases, and 20 bases separated the two germline ends. Germline assignment: CDR1 SEHNR and CDR2 FQNEAQ (reference sequence). The CDR3 covers 16 residues. This chain's CDR3 is CASSARDTGGVYEQYF. CDR3 DNA sequence: TGTGCCAGCAGCGCCCGGGACACGGGGGGTGTCTACGAGCAGTACTTC.

This clone was recorded once. This rearrangement joins TRBV28 to TRBJ2-1; no reliable D call. Germline CDR1 is MDHEN and CDR2 is SYDVKM. Between the trimmed V and J ends, which lost 2 bases and 5 bases, there was a span of 10 bases. The CDR3 has 14 residues. The CDR3 sequence is CASSLAISNNEQFF. The CDR3 DNA follows: TGTGCCAGCAGTTTAGCAATTTCGAACAATGAGCAGTTCTTC.

The genes are TRBV5-1 and TRBJ2-4, with TRBD2 identical over 12 bases. The CDR3 contains 17 residues. Germline V lookup: CDR1 SGHRS, CDR2 YFSETQ. V shed 4 bases and J 7 bases; nucleotides not matched to a gene: 12. CDR3 loop: CASSLPPASGGVNIQYF. The CDR3 DNA is TGCGCCAGCAGCCTACCTCCGGCTAGCGGGGGGGTGAACATTCAGTACTTC.

The chain recombines TRBV7-9 with TRBJ2-1; D is uncertain. From germline, CDR1 is SEHNR and CDR2 FQNEAQ (reference sequence). V was clipped by 5 bases and J by 4 bases, with 12 bases between them. This CDR3 region has 14 residues. The DNA of the CDR3 is TGTGCCAGCAGCGCCAGGACGGATTACAATGAGCAGTTCTTC. Protein: CASSARTDYNEQFF.

The chain links TRBV7-9 to TRBJ2-1; 11 nucleotides match TRBD2. With 5 bases clipped from V and 7 bases from J, the junction kept 10 bases outside the gene matches. The CDR3 runs to 16 residues. Germline values: CDR1 SEHNR, CDR2 FQNEAQ (reference sequence). The CDR3 nucleotides are TGTGCCAGCAGCCCTTTACTAGCGGGAGTCAAGAATGAGCAGTTCTTC. Translation gives CASSPLLAGVKNEQFF.

This chain uses TRBV14 with TRBJ1-1; TRBD1 might be the D (5 bases). This CDR3 is 16 amino acids long. Germline V CDR1 and CDR2: SGHDN, FVKESK. V lost 0 bases and J lost 2, with 13 bases in between. The CDR3 DNA sequence: TGTGCCAGCAGCCAAGAGGGACGGCAGGCCAACACTGAAGCTTTCTTT. Translating it yields CASSQEGRQANTEAFF. Filled out from reference TRBV14 and TRBJ1-1, the complete variable domain reads EAGVTQFPSHSVIEKGQTVTLRCDPISGHDNLYWYRRVMGKEIKFLLHFVKESKQDESGMPNNRFLAERTGGTYSTLKVQPAELEDSGVYFCASSQEGRQANTEAFFGQGTRLTVV.

There are a few counts of this clone. The J gene is TRBJ2-7, the V gene TRBV9; D is possibly TRBD1 or TRBD2 (5 bases each). V was clipped by 2 bases and J by 3 bases, with 15 bases between them. Germline values: CDR1 SGDLS, CDR2 YYNGEE. CDR3 length: 15 amino acids. This chain's CDR3 is CASSVAGTGRYEQYF. CDR3 coding DNA: TGTGCCAGCAGCGTCGCCGGGACGGGCCGCTACGAGCAGTACTTC.

This chain joins TRBV7-8 and TRBJ1-1, with D unclear. CDR1 is SGHVS and CDR2 is FQNEAQ in the germline V gene. V was shortened by 5 bases and J by 0 bases, with 13 bases between the two germline ends. This CDR3 region has 15 residues. The CDR3 protein is CASSPRAGVNTEAFF. CDR3 coding DNA: TGTGCCAGCAGCCCCCGGGCCGGGGTGAACACTGAAGCTTTCTTT.

This clone is medium-sized in the sample. CDR3 residues: CASTLPGQGNNEQFF. CDR3 sequence (DNA): TGTGCCAGCACCCTACCGGGACAGGGGAACAATGAGCAGTTCTTC. The chain is built from TRBV7-9 and TRBJ2-1; 10 bases match TRBD1. Germline lookup yields CDR1 SEHNR and CDR2 FQNEAQ (reference sequence). Trimming removed 7 bases from V and 5 bases from J; junction bases left unmatched: 8. This CDR3 has 15 residues.

This clone was observed a few times. The chain carries TRBV19 and TRBJ1-2; D is unclear. The CDR3 totals 12 residues. Trimming cost V 6 bases and J 7 bases, with 12 bases left between them. Germline V gives CDR1 LNHDA, CDR2 SQIVND (reference sequence). As DNA, the CDR3 is TGTGCCAGTAGCACTGGTTTGCGTGGCTACACCTTC. It yields the protein CASSTGLRGYTF. Full variable domain (remainder filled in from reference TRBV19 and TRBJ1-2): DGGITQSPKYLFRKEGQNVTLSCEQNLNHDAMYWYRQDPGQGLRLIYYSQIVNDFQKGDIAEGYSVSREKKESFPLTVTSAQKNPTAFYLCASSTGLRGYTFGSGTRLTVV.

This clone has just a few counts. V gene TRBV7-2 combines with J gene TRBJ1-2; D is unresolved. The CDR3 consists of 15 residues. V dropped 1 base and J dropped 4 bases, with 13 bases sitting between them. The germline V gene has CDR1 SGHTA and CDR2 FQGNSA. The CDR3 DNA reads as TGTGCCAGCAGCTTAGTGACGGACGGACTCTATGGCTACACCTTC. This encodes CASSLVTDGLYGYTF. Using reference TRBV7-2 and TRBJ1-2 for the parts outside the CDR3, the full variable domain is GAGVSQSPSNKVTEKGKDVELRCDPISGHTALYWYRQSLGQGLEFLIYFQGNSAPDKSGLPSDRFSAERTGGSVSTLTIQRTQQEDSAVYLCASSLVTDGLYGYTFGSGTRLTVV.

The rearrangement uses TRBV9 and TRBJ2-2, with TRBD2 as a possible D gene (7 bases). Germline V gene lookup returns CDR1 SGDLS and CDR2 YYNGEE. V was cut by 4 bases and J by 5 bases, with 18 bases left in between. The CDR3 spans 16 residues. The DNA for the CDR3 is TGTGCCAGCAGCCACCTAGGGGGGGCCGGAACCGGGGAGCTGTTTTTT. Protein sequence: CASSHLGGAGTGELFF.

The V gene is TRBV7-2, the J gene TRBJ2-7, with 10 bases fitting TRBD2. CDR1 and CDR2 (germline): SGHTA, FQGNSA. J lost 2 bases, V lost 1 base, and 2 bases had no gene match. This CDR3 has 15 amino acids. The CDR3 nucleotides are TGTGCCAGCAGCTTAGTACTAGCGGGGACCTACGAGCAGTACTTC. This gives the protein CASSLVLAGTYEQYF.

The chain recombines TRBV4-1 with TRBJ1-1; D uncertain. The V and J ends lost 0 bases and 0 bases respectively, with 11 bases between them. Germline CDR1 and CDR2: MGHRA and YSYEKL. The CDR3 is made up of 16 amino acids. The CDR3 spells CASSQDLRPLNTEAFF. The CDR3 DNA is TGCGCCAGCAGCCAAGATCTTCGGCCTTTGAACACTGAAGCTTTCTTT.

The genes are TRBV5-1 and TRBJ1-1, with D uncertain. Germline V gives CDR1 SGHRS, CDR2 YFSETQ. The ends were cut back, 1 base at V and 4 bases at J, with 11 bases in the middle. The CDR3 has 14 amino acids. The CDR3 coding sequence is TGCGCCAGCAGCTTGAACCCGCCGGGCACTGAAGCTTTCTTT. Translated, it gives CASSLNPPGTEAFF.

V and J are TRBV2 and TRBJ1-1; D not certain. V dropped 5 bases and J dropped 3 bases, with 10 bases sitting between them. Germline V gene data show CDR1 as SNHLY and CDR2 as FYNNEI. This CDR3 is built from 13 residues. The CDR3, as DNA: TGTGCCAGCAGTCCGGCAAGGCACACTGAAGCTTTCTTT. Protein sequence: CASSPARHTEAFF.

The V call is TRBV2, the J call TRBJ2-7, with D possibly TRBD1 on 6 matching bases. Germline CDR1 and CDR2: SNHLY and FYNNEI. CDR3 length: 13 amino acids. V was trimmed by 7 bases and J by 3 bases, leaving 13 bases between them. The CDR3 bases are TGTGCCAGCAACAGGGAACCCTACTACGAGCAGTACTTC. Amino acid sequence: CASNREPYYEQYF.

The chain employs TRBV5-4 and TRBJ2-7, with 11 bases identical to TRBD2. J gave up 3 bases and V 1 base, and 0 bases lay outside the gene matches. The CDR3 covers 14 residues. The V gene's germline CDR1 is SGHNT and CDR2 YYREEE (reference sequence). The CDR3 region is CASSLTSGSYEQYF. In DNA, the CDR3 is TGTGCCAGCAGCTTGACTAGCGGGAGCTACGAGCAGTACTTC.

This clone was picked up a small number of times. The chain employs TRBV27 and TRBJ2-7; TRBD1 might be the D (6 bases). Germline V lookup: CDR1 MNHEY, CDR2 SMNVEV (reference sequence). With 7 bases removed from V and 0 bases from J, the gap between germline ends came to 13 bases. The CDR3 is made up of 14 amino acids. The CDR3 coding sequence is TGTGCCAGCACCCTAGGGGGAAGCTCCTACGAGCAGTACTTC. Protein: CASTLGGSSYEQYF.

The rearrangement uses TRBV6-1 and TRBJ2-2; no firm D call. Trimming took off 1 base at V and 3 bases at J, with 3 bases between the two ends. Germline CDR1 reads MNHNS; CDR2 reads SASEGT. The CDR3 covers 13 residues. DNA of the CDR3: TGTGCCAGCAGTGAAGGGGACACCGGGGAGCTGTTTTTT. Translating it yields CASSEGDTGELFF.

In this sample, this clone turned up once. CDR3 sequence: CASSQALGAPGNTEAFF. The CDR3 DNA sequence: TGTGCCAGCAGCCAAGCTCTCGGGGCGCCGGGGAACACTGAAGCTTTCTTT. The gene calls are TRBV14 and TRBJ1-1; D is possibly TRBD1 (5 bases). The CDR3 sequence is 17 residues long. Germline lookup yields CDR1 SGHDN and CDR2 FVKESK. The V end was cut by 1 base, the J end by 1 base, with 16 bases between.

This chain connects TRBV6-4 to TRBJ2-7, with 9 bases that match TRBD2. The CDR3 length is 15 residues. The V segment lost 3 bases and the J segment 0 bases; nucleotides outside the gene matches: 3. Per germline, CDR1 MRHNA and CDR2 SNTAGT. The CDR3 bases are TGTGCCAGCAGTGAGGGTAGCGGGAGCTCCTACGAGCAGTACTTC. This translates into CASSEGSGSSYEQYF.

CDR3 DNA: TGCAGCGTTGGTGGGGGCGGCACTGAAGCTTTCTTT. Its translation is CSVGGGGTEAFF. This chain links TRBV29-1 with TRBJ1-1, with a possible D match to TRBD1 (6 bases). Germline-derived CDR1 and CDR2 are SQVTM and ANQGSEA. The CDR3 is 12 residues long. The V end lost 4 bases, the J end lost 4 bases, and 10 bases lay between the germline ends.

This sequence joins TRBV5-4 and TRBJ2-1; 8 bases agree with TRBD1. Unmatched junction bases numbered 4, after V lost 0 bases and J lost 8 bases. Per the germline V gene, CDR1 is SGHNT and CDR2 is YYREEE (reference sequence). The CDR3 consists of 14 residues. The CDR3 spells CASSLGDRRHEQFF. CDR3 sequence (DNA): TGTGCCAGCAGCTTGGGGGACAGGAGGCATGAGCAGTTCTTC.

V is TRBV27 and J is TRBJ2-7; 8 nucleotides agree with TRBD2. Germline V gene sequence: CDR1 MNHEY, CDR2 SMNVEV (reference sequence). The V gene end was trimmed by 6 bases and the J gene end by 3 bases; junction bases not matched to a gene: 7. The CDR3 sequence is 14 residues long. The CDR3 reads CASSQGAGGYEQYF. CDR3 DNA sequence: TGTGCCAGCAGCCAAGGTGCGGGGGGCTACGAGCAGTACTTC.

The rearrangement links TRBV11-2 to TRBJ2-2; a possible D gene is TRBD2 (6 bases). The CDR3 runs 16 residues. Germline V CDR1 and CDR2: SGHAT, FQNNGV. V gave up 6 bases and J gave up 3 bases, with 17 bases separating them. The CDR3 loop reads CASSLPWREDTGELFF. The CDR3 region has the DNA TGTGCCAGCAGTCTTCCTTGGAGGGAGGACACCGGGGAGCTGTTTTTT.